This TCR beta chain was profiled in a study of cytomegalovirus exposure and HLA in healthy donors (dated by TCRdb to about 2017). The study in broad terms: An earlier analysis of more than 550 of the donors reported 276 Gb of sequence data and 95 million to 130 million unique TCR beta sequences obtained from 150 million to 200 million T cells. Approximately 300 gigabases of sequencing data and tens of millions of unique TCR sequences were included in an early release covering around 650 HLA-typed donors. Of the 398 genotyped donors, 81% were placed in the genetic ancestry cluster associated with self-reported Caucasian donors. The study aimed to test whether signatures of past pathogen exposure could be identified by cataloging public T cell receptors. Using immunosequencing, the study profiled T cell repertoires from 500 to 800 subjects and related those repertoires to cytomegalovirus serostatus. Besides the first cohort of roughly 660 subjects, a separate validation cohort made up of over 95 different subjects was used. To predict cytomegalovirus infection status, the study brought together high-throughput TCR immunosequencing, statistical association of individual TCRs with disease status, and machine learning. A later analysis re-examined previously published TCR beta repertoires from about 670 donors and added high-resolution HLA genotyping to investigate patterns of TCR occurrence. Rather than drawing on any new phenotypic data, the later analysis identified candidate immune exposures from TCR beta sequences and the way those sequences occurred across donors. To decide whether each TCR beta V gene segment behaved as functional or pseudogenic, an earlier analysis of some 580 of the donors relied on high-throughput TCR beta sequencing. Alongside the repertoire data, information on donor age, sex, ethnicity and CMV serostatus was compiled. A later genetic analysis used genome-wide SNP genotypes for about 65% of the roughly 700 donors, treating that subset as a discovery cohort. Every repertoire in the discovery cohort had been generated on one and the same sequencing platform. Class I and class II HLA loci were covered by the typing at four-digit resolution. Typing coverage varied by locus: about 629-640 donors for A, B, C, DRB1 and DQB1; approximately 500 for DQA1; about 590 for DPA1; some 470 for DPB1. About five DR-DQ haplotypes were treated as single units for association and clustering because of strong linkage in the cohort. Among 398 genotyped donors of the cohort, an average of approximately 250,000 unique TCR beta nucleotide sequences were sequenced per donor, around a sixth of them non-productive. What the study reported, not specific to this receptor: The study listed 150 to 200 TCR beta chains as associated with cytomegalovirus. Roughly uniform sequencing depth across donors was assumed in presence/absence analyses, although this assumption may not hold. Some IMGT-functional V segments, including TRBV6-2 and TRBV6-3, could not be told apart with the 87-base-pair reads, so those segments were excluded. A later genetic analysis reported fewer N-insertions in productive TCRs among donors in an Asian-associated ancestry cluster than the roughly 650-donor mean. Correlated functional status among segregating V segments might be attributable to linkage disequilibrium, but an unknown experimental factor could not be ruled out. A group of highly shared sequence variants was considered likely to be a technical artifact of the sequencing pipeline. The earlier analysis of almost 600 of the donors excluded roughly 17 rarely observed V segments, including chromosome 9 orphons, because counts were too low. According to a later analysis, parvovirus B19, influenza, CMV and Epstein-Barr virus appeared linked to several top co-occurrence clusters. A later genetic analysis associated a missense DCLRE1C variant with V-gene and J-gene trimming of TCR beta chains, and an independent cohort replicated the association. Cytomegalovirus status was reported to be diagnosed by the classifier with high specificity and sensitivity in both the original and validation cohorts. In an earlier analysis of approximately 600 of the donors, most TCR beta V segments were observed in productive rearrangements about 90% or about 30% of the time, broadly matching IMGT annotations. In a later analysis, the rate of TCR association differed among HLA loci, with DRB1 alleles having the most associated TCRs and HLA-C alleles having the fewest. It was suggested by the authors that the approach could potentially be generalized to other disease states and immunological phenotypes. Assigning TCR associations to individual alleles was difficult when HLA alleles, especially DR and DQ, strongly co-occurred. Only TCR beta chains were sequenced in this cohort, and the absence of alpha or paired-chain data limited detectable features. A later analysis found that HLA-associated TCR beta chains were more clonally expanded and had lower generation probabilities than equally common non-associated chains. The only immune exposure information available for the cohort was CMV serostatus. At a false discovery rate of 0.05, a later analysis linked under 20,000 TCR beta sequences to specific HLA alleles. A further reported finding was that TCR beta sequences accurately predicted the HLA-A and HLA-B alleles for most subjects in the first cohort. A few of the identified cytomegalovirus-associated TCR beta chains were confirmed in vitro to be specific for cytomegalovirus antigens. HLA typing was unavailable for some donors at each locus, so association tests used only the typed subset. In a later analysis, most CMV-associated TCR beta chains were found to appear HLA-restricted, with HLA associations seemingly driven largely by CMV exposure. While some public TCRs were present in many individuals, most TCR sequences turned up only very rarely across donors.

The CDR3 contains 14 residues, cysteine and phenylalanine counted. The kept DNA is CDR3 alone, 42 bases in frame from the first base. A distance of 9 bases separates the germline ends of V and J, which lose 4 bases and 0 bases respectively. The germline V gene supplies CDR1 ENHRY and CDR2 SYGVKD. Notes on this clone: This clone's antigen is unknown. No base qualities exist here, and no much larger clone lies one base off it.

In total, approximately 700 healthy bone marrow donors made up the cohort. At the time of sampling, every cohort member was nominally healthy, though immune exposures that went unrecorded were likely present. The donor was CMV seropositive and was included in the group of 250 to 300 seropositive cohort members. Every donor gave a peripheral blood sample, and the peripheral blood mononuclear cells from that sample were used for TCR beta sequencing. Genomic DNA was extracted from the blood cell samples with the Qiagen DNeasy Blood Extraction Kit. Receptor libraries were prepared by the immunoSEQ multiplex PCR assay. The multiplex PCR relied on a mix of 60 forward primers for TCR Vbeta segments and 13 reverse primers for TCR Jbeta segments. A multiplex PCR assay on genomic DNA amplified the CDR3 region of rearranged TCR beta genes. The Illumina HiSeq System was used to sequence the amplified TCR beta libraries as 87-base-pair reads. The authors' analysis ran thus. Across the 670 or so repertoires, a later analysis counted around 80 million unique TCR beta chains, some 11 million of which were shared by at least two donors. To remove PCR and sequencing errors, raw reads were error-corrected and collapsed into unique sequences using a nearest-neighbor algorithm that merged closely related sequences. V, D and J gene segments were assigned by aligning CDR3 sequences to IMGT reference sequences. For a sequence to be retained, a match of at least six nucleotides was required to both a V gene segment and a J gene segment. Rearrangements were classified as productive when the CDR3 lacked stop codons and remained in frame with V and J, and all other rearrangements were classified as non-productive. Following IMGT convention, CDR3 was defined as the stretch from the second conserved V-encoded cysteine up to the conserved J-encoded phenylalanine. Sequences without an unambiguous match to a single V gene segment were excluded from the earlier analysis of approximately 560 of the donors. An earlier analysis of almost 600 of the donors classified V segments as functional when productive rearrangements were above 56.7% and as segregating when the standard deviation between donors was above 5%. A statistical classification framework was built for diagnosing cytomegalovirus status from the catalog of TCR beta chain sequences. V and J gene assignment, in a later analysis, came from comparing TCR nucleotide sequences with IMGT/GENE-DB human TR gene sequences. In a later analysis, CDR3 sequences and most-parsimonious VDJ recombination scenarios were assigned using the TCRdist pipeline. In a later analysis, each TCR beta chain was defined by its CDR3 amino acid sequence together with its V-gene family, and reads lacking a unique V-gene family were excluded. As a way to deal with suspected cross-contamination and a sequencing artifact, a later analysis dropped hundreds of nucleotide sequences that were highly shared and had low generation probability. A later analysis calculated a clonal expansion index for each public chain from normalized within-repertoire ranks of inferred template counts. A later analysis computed generation probabilities with a VDJ recombination model fitted to out-of-frame rearrangements, and checked the results against IGoR. Hypergeometric tests were used in a later analysis to score TCR-TCR, TCR-HLA and TCR-CMV co-occurrence, with a repertoire-size bias correction applied to the TCR pairs. In a later analysis, false discovery rates were estimated by permuting HLA or CMV assignments 20 times. In a later analysis, co-occurring TCRs were grouped using DBSCAN, with TCRdist sequence similarity added in when clustering inside HLA-allele-positive subsets. Co-occurrence clustering excluded repertoires with fewer than 30,000 or more than 120,000 public chains, plus five with anomalous nucleotide sharing. The immuneACCESS repertoire file appears here via TCRdb, limited to in-frame rearrangements. These files lack a portion of the clones; in checked studies, under half of the deficit traces to unresolved V genes, and the cause of the others is not known. V and J calls plus clone size are reproduced from that table; the DNA served to infer D and trimming. The sample records more than 140,000 clones, roughly 82% of which are singletons. Of the sample, approximately 6% is held by the ten largest clones.

Sample: PBMCs. This sequence originates from a man aged 30-40 years in good health and CMV-seropositive. The chain joins TRBV10-3 to TRBJ2-5; matching of 5 bases hints at TRBD1 as the D gene. The CDR3: CAISVTEYQETQYF. The sequenced DNA is TGTGCCATCAGTGTGACAGAGTACCAAGAGACCCAGTACTTC.